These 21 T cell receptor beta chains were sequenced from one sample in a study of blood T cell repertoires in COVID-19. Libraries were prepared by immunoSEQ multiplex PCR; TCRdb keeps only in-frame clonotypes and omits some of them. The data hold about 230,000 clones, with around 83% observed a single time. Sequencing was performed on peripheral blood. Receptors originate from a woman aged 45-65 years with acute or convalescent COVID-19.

This CDR3 reads CASSLKAGGGTDTQYF. Written as DNA, the CDR3 is TGTGCCAGCAGCTTAAAGGCGGGAGGAGGCACAGATACGCAGTATTTT. The rearrangement links TRBV7-2 to TRBJ2-3; 8 bases are shared with TRBD2. Germline assignment: CDR1 SGHTA and CDR2 FQGNSA. This CDR3 has 16 residues. Trimming at V came to 2 bases and at J to 1 base, leaving 5 bases not matched to a gene.

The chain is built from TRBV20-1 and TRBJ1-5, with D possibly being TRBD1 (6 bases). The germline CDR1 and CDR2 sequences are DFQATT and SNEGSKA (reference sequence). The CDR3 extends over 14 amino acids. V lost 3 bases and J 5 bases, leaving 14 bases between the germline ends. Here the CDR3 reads CSASISRGDQPQHF. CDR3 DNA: TGCAGTGCTAGTATCTCCAGGGGAGATCAGCCCCAGCATTTT.

The CDR3 DNA sequence: TGCGCCAGCACTGACCGGTCCGGACGGGGTGAAAAACTGTTTTTT. This codes for CASTDRSGRGEKLFF. The chain is built from TRBV10-2 and TRBJ1-4; no firm D call. The CDR3 runs to 15 residues. Germline V gene data show CDR1 as WSHSY and CDR2 as SAAADI. V was trimmed by 7 bases and J by 7 bases, leaving 19 bases between them.

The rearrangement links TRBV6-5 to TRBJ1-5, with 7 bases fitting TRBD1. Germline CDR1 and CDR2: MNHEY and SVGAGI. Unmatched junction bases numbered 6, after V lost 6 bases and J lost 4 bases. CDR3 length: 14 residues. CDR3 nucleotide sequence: TGTGCCAGCAGAGGCCTGACAGGGAATCAGCCCCAGCATTTT. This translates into CASRGLTGNQPQHF.

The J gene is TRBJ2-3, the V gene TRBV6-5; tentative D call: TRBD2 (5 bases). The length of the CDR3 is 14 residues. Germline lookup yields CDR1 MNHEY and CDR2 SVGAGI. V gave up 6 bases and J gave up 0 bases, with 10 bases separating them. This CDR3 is CASSRGGSTDTQYF. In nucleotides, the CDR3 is TGTGCCAGCAGCCGCGGCGGGAGCACAGATACGCAGTATTTT.

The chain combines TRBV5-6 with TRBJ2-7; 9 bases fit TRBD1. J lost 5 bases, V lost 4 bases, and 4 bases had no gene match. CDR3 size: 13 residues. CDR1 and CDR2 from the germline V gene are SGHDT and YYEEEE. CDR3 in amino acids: CASSGTGFNEQYF. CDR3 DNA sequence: TGTGCCAGCAGCGGGACAGGGTTCAACGAGCAGTACTTC.

This CDR3 is CASSFTSGVVTQYF. The CDR3 nucleotides are TGTGCCAGCAGCTTCACTAGCGGGGTTGTTACGCAGTATTTT. The J gene is TRBJ2-3, the V gene TRBV11-1, with 10 nucleotides matching TRBD2. Germline V gene data show CDR1 as SGHAT and CDR2 as FQDESV (reference sequence). The CDR3 has 14 residues. With V trimmed by 3 bases and J by 8 bases, 5 bases remained unmatched.

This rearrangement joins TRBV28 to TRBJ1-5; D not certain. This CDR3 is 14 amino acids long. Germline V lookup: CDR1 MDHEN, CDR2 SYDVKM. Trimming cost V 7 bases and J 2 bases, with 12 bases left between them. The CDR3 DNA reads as TGTGCCAGCACTAGACTCGCACGCAATCAGCCCCAGCATTTT. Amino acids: CASTRLARNQPQHF.

The CDR3 here is CASISGTVNTEAFF. Here the CDR3 DNA reads TGTGCCAGCATCTCCGGGACAGTGAACACTGAAGCTTTCTTT. This chain uses TRBV6-5 with TRBJ1-1, with TRBD1 identical over 7 bases. Germline lookup yields CDR1 MNHEY and CDR2 SVGAGI. The V and J ends lost 7 bases and 0 bases, in that order; junction bases with no gene match: 5. The CDR3 length is 14 residues.

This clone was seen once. CDR3 in DNA: TGTGCCAGCAGCTCATCCGGACAGGGGGCCTATGGCTACACCTTC. Encoded protein: CASSSSGQGAYGYTF. The chain carries TRBV7-8 and TRBJ1-2; 11 bases match TRBD1. This CDR3 is built from 15 residues. V shed 4 bases, J shed 4 bases, and the junction held 5 bases outside the gene matches. Per germline, CDR1 SGHVS and CDR2 FQNEAQ.

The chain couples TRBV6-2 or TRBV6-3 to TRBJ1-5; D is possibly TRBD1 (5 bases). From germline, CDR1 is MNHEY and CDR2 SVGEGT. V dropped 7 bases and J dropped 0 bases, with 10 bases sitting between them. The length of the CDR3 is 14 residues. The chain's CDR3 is CASTPRDSNQPQHF. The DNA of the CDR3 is TGTGCCAGCACCCCCAGGGATAGCAATCAGCCCCAGCATTTT.

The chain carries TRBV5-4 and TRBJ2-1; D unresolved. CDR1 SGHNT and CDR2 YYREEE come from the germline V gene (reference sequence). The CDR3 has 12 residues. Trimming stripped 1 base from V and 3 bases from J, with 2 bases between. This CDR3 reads CASSLYYNEQFF. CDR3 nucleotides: TGTGCCAGCAGCTTGTACTACAATGAGCAGTTCTTC. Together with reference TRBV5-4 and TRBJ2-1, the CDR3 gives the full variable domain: ETGVTQSPTHLIKTRGQQVTLRCSSQSGHNTVSWYQQALGQGPQFIFQYYREEENGRGNFPPRFSGLQFPNYSSELNVNALELDDSALYLCASSLYYNEQFFGPGTRLTVL.

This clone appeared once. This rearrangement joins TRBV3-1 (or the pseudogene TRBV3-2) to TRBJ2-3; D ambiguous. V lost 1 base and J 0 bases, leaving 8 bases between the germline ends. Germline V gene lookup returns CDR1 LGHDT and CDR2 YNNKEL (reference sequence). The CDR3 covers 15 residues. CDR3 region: CASSQGHLSTDTQYF. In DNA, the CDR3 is TGTGCCAGCAGCCAAGGACACCTCAGCACAGATACGCAGTATTTT.

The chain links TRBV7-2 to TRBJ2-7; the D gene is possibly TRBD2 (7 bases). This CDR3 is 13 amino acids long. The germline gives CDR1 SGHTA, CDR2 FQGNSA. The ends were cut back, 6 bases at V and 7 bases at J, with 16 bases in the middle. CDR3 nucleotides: TGTGCCAGCAGTTATACAGGGAGGGGAGAGCAGTACTTC. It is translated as CASSYTGRGEQYF. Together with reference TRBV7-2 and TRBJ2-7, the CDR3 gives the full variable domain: GAGVSQSPSNKVTEKGKDVELRCDPISGHTALYWYRQSLGQGLEFLIYFQGNSAPDKSGLPSDRFSAERTGGSVSTLTIQRTQQEDSAVYLCASSYTGRGEQYFGPGTRLTVT.

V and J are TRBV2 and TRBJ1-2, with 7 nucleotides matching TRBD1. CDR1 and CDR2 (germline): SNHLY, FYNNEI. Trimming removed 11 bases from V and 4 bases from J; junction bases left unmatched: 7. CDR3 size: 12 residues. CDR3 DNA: TGTGCCTTCCCGACAGGGAGCTATGGCTACACCTTC. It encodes CAFPTGSYGYTF.

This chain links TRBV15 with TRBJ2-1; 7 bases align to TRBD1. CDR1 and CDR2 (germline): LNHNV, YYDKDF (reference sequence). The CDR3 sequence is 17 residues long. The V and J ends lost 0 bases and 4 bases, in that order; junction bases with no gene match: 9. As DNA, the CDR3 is TGTGCCACCAGCAGAGATCGGCCAGGGGGATTATACAATGAGCAGTTCTTC. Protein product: CATSRDRPGGLYNEQFF.

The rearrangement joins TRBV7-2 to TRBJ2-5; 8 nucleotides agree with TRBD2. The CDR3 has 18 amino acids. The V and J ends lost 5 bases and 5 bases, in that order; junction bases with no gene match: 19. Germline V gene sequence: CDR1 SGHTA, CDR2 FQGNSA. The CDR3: CASSLVGGLAGLDETQYF. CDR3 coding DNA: TGTGCCAGCAGCCTCGTAGGGGGGTTAGCGGGACTCGACGAGACCCAGTACTTC. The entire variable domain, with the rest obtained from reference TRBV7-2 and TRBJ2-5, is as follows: GAGVSQSPSNKVTEKGKDVELRCDPISGHTALYWYRQSLGQGLEFLIYFQGNSAPDKSGLPSDRFSAERTGGSVSTLTIQRTQQEDSAVYLCASSLVGGLAGLDETQYFGPGTRLLVL.

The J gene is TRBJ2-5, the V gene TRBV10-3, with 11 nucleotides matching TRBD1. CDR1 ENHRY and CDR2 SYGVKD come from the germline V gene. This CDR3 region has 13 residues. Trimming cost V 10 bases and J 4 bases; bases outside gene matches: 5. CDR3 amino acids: CATDRGPGETQYF. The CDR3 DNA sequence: TGTGCCACGGACAGGGGGCCAGGAGAGACCCAGTACTTC.

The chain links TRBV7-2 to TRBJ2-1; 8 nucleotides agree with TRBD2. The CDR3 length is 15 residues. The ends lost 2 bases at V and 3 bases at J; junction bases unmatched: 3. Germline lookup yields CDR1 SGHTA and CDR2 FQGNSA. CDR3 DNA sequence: TGTGCCAGCAGCTTAAAAGCGGGGGACTACAATGAGCAGTTCTTC. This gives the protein CASSLKAGDYNEQFF.

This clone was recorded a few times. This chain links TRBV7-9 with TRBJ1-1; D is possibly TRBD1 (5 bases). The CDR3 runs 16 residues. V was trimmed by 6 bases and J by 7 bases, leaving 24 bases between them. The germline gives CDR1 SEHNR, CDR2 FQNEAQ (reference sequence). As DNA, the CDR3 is TGTGCCAGCAGGCCTACAGGAATAGCCAGGTCCTTTGAAGCTTTCTTT. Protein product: CASRPTGIARSFEAFF.

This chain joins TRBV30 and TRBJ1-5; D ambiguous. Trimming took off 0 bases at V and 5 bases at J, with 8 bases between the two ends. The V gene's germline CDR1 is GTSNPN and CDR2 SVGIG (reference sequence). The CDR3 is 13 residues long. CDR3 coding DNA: TGTGCCTGGAGTGTCCGGTACGATCAGCCCCAGCATTTT. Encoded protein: CAWSVRYDQPQHF.